Listed below are T cell receptor beta chains from one sample, sequenced in a study of post-analysis software for immune sequencing data. Via MiXCR, TCRdb re-called the PCR reads, giving one row per CDR3 protein. The sample includes about 620,000 distinct CDR3 sequences, roughly 46% of them seen just once. Sequenced: blood. The receptor set was obtained from a girl between 5 and 17 years old with multiple sclerosis. The CDR3 runs from the conserved cysteine through the conserved F or W. A D gene is named only where the DNA matches it firmly. Size is stated for part of the rows, as once, few or many counts, or as a class when the clone is expanded.

CSAREDTSGRRYNEQFF,TGCAGTGCTAGAGAAGATACTAGCGGGAGAAGGTACAATGAGCAGTTCTTC,TRBV20-1,TRBJ2-1,TRBD2,.
CASSPGRERETQYF,TGTGCCAGCAGCCCTGGGCGGGAGAGAGAGACCCAGTACTTC,TRBV7-9,TRBJ2-5,TRBD2,.
CASSDPGRPETQYF,TGCGCCAGCAGTGACCCTGGACGCCCGGAGACCCAGTACTTC,TRBV10-1,TRBJ2-5,.,.
CASSQRTAQETQYF,TGTGCCAGCAGCCAACGGACGGCCCAAGAGACCCAGTACTTC,TRBV3-1,TRBJ2-5,.,few
CASSPSGRETQYF,TGTGCCAGCAGTCCCTCCGGGCGAGAGACCCAGTACTTC,TRBV12-3/TRBV12-4,TRBJ2-5,.,few
CSGDTEGYTF,TGCAGCGGGGACACGGAGGGCTACACCTTC,TRBV29-1,TRBJ1-2,.,.
CSVNREGAYGYTF,TGCAGCGTCAATCGGGAGGGAGCCTATGGCTACACCTTC,TRBV20-1,TRBJ1-2,.,.
CSARVLGHEQYF,TGCAGTGCTAGAGTCCTCGGGCACGAGCAGTACTTC,TRBV20-1,TRBJ2-7,.,few
CASSLGQILAKNIQYF,TGTGCCAGCAGCCTGGGGCAGATTCTAGCCAAAAACATTCAGTACTTC,TRBV11-2,TRBJ2-4,.,few
CSARVRSPQETQYF,TGCAGTGCTAGGGTCAGGAGTCCCCAAGAGACCCAGTACTTC,TRBV20-1,TRBJ2-5,.,.
CASSPGEFEETQYF,TGTGCCAGCAGCCCGGGCGAGTTCGAGGAGACCCAGTACTTC,TRBV9,TRBJ2-5,.,.
CSARDQGSADTQYF,TGCAGTGCTAGAGATCAGGGATCGGCAGATACGCAGTATTTT,TRBV20-1,TRBJ2-3,.,.
CASSLGGHTTDTQYF,TGCGCCAGCAGCTTGGGGGGACACACCACAGATACGCAGTATTTT,TRBV5-1,TRBJ2-3,.,few
CASSEVAGGAGNEQFF,TGTGCCAGCAGTGAAGTGGCAGGGGGCGCGGGAAATGAGCAGTTCTTC,TRBV6-1,TRBJ2-1,TRBD1,.
CASSFIGGRVEQYF,TGTGCCAGCAGTTTCATCGGCGGGAGGGTTGAGCAGTACTTC,TRBV12-3/TRBV12-4,TRBJ2-7,TRBD2,many
CAWTEGGPNTEAFF,TGTGCCTGGACCGAAGGGGGCCCCAACACTGAAGCTTTCTTT,TRBV30,TRBJ1-1,TRBD1,.
CASSLGGQGLGYTF,TGTGCCAGCAGTTTAGGGGGACAGGGTCTTGGCTACACCTTC,TRBV28,TRBJ1-2,TRBD1,.
CASSLAGVSTDTQYF,TGTGCCAGCAGTTTAGCGGGAGTTAGTACAGATACGCAGTATTTT,TRBV5-1,TRBJ2-3,TRBD2,.
CSVDTDSYEQYF,TGCAGCGTTGACACAGATTCCTACGAGCAGTACTTC,TRBV29-1,TRBJ2-7,.,.
CASSYSRTTGDYTF,TGTGCCAGCAGTTACTCCAGGACAACAGGGGACTACACCTTC,TRBV6-5,TRBJ1-2,TRBD1,.
CASSSFSGEPQYF,TGCGCCAGCAGCAGTTTCAGTGGAGAGCCCCAGTACTTC,TRBV5-1,TRBJ2-5,.,.
CASSQGAGTIGVKGDNEQFF,TGTGCCAGCAGCCAAGGAGCTGGGACAATCGGGGTAAAGGGGGATAATGAGCAGTTCTTC,TRBV4-2,TRBJ2-1,.,few
CSARPSGGLSDEQFF,TGCAGTGCTAGACCTAGCGGGGGGCTTAGCGATGAGCAGTTCTTC,TRBV20-1,TRBJ2-1,TRBD2,.
CASSPLSRGSSYEQYF,TGTGCCAGCAGCCCCCTGTCGCGGGGGTCCTCCTACGAGCAGTACTTC,TRBV3-1,TRBJ2-7,TRBD2,few
CAWRQGKRTQYF,TGTGCCTGGAGGCAGGGCAAGAGAACCCAGTACTTC,TRBV30,TRBJ2-5,.,once
CAGRDGTDTEAFF,TGTGCCGGCCGGGACGGGACGGACACTGAAGCTTTCTTT,TRBV12-3/TRBV12-4,TRBJ1-1,.,.
CSASFRNTEAFF,TGCAGCGCCTCGTTCAGGAACACTGAAGCTTTCTTT,TRBV29-1,TRBJ1-1,.,.
CASSYYGRQMNTEAFF,TGTGCCAGCAGCTACTATGGCCGGCAGATGAACACTGAAGCTTTCTTT,TRBV7-9,TRBJ1-1,.,few
CASSPGGTSEQYF,TGTGCCAGCAGTCCTGGGGGGACGAGTGAGCAGTACTTC,TRBV12-3/TRBV12-4,TRBJ2-7,.,few
CATSDLRQPTDTQYF,TGTGCCACCAGTGATTTGCGGCAGCCCACAGATACGCAGTATTTT,TRBV24-1,TRBJ2-3,.,.
CASSENAFFEAFF,TGTGCCAGCAGTGAAAACGCTTTCTTTGAAGCTTTCTTT,TRBV6-1,TRBJ1-1,.,few
CAIRGSTDRGFGEQYF,TGTGCCATCAGGGGGTCGACGGACAGGGGATTCGGCGAGCAGTACTTC,TRBV10-3,TRBJ2-7,TRBD1,.
CASSDSGGGMEKLFF,TGTGCCAGCAGTGATTCAGGGGGAGGGATGGAAAAACTGTTTTTT,TRBV25-1,TRBJ1-4,TRBD1,.
CASSLARGLWNTEAFF,TGTGCCAGCAGTTTGGCCCGCGGGCTCTGGAACACTGAAGCTTTCTTT,TRBV12-3/TRBV12-4,TRBJ1-1,.,few
CASSFGVRETQYF,TGTGCCAGCAGTTTCGGAGTGCGAGAGACCCAGTACTTC,TRBV12-3/TRBV12-4,TRBJ2-5,.,few
CASSTRLTYGYTF,TGTGCCAGCAGTACCCGCCTGACCTATGGCTACACCTTC,TRBV6-2/TRBV6-3,TRBJ1-2,.,.
CASSLTQGDSNQPQHF,TGCGCCAGCAGCTTAACCCAGGGGGATAGCAATCAGCCCCAGCATTTT,TRBV5-1,TRBJ1-5,TRBD1,.
CASYGTSGSFRNEQFF,TGTGCCAGCTACGGGACTAGCGGGAGTTTTAGGAATGAGCAGTTCTTC,TRBV6-2/TRBV6-3,TRBJ2-1,TRBD2,.
CASSPYEAAEEKLFF,TGTGCCAGCTCACCCTATGAGGCGGCTGAGGAAAAACTGTTTTTT,TRBV18,TRBJ1-4,.,few
CSAIGGVIVLDTQYF,TGCAGTGCTATAGGGGGGGTGATCGTTTTGGATACGCAGTATTTT,TRBV20-1,TRBJ2-3,.,once
CASSLKPRRTSYEQYF,TGTGCCAGCAGCTTAAAACCGCGCCGAACTTCCTACGAGCAGTACTTC,TRBV7-2,TRBJ2-7,.,.
CASRGLLADTEYF,TGTGCCAGCAGGGGACTCCTAGCAGATACGGAGTATTTT,TRBV12-3/TRBV12-4,TRBJ2-3,.,.